The 23 T cell receptor beta chains below all came from one sample that was sequenced in a study of T-cell reconstitution after alpha-beta-depleted transplantation in children. The library targeted TCRbeta and was prepared with unique molecular identifiers. Each CDR3 protein is one row after TCRdb ran MiXCR on the PCR reads. This sample has 800,000 to 1,000,000 distinct CDR3 sequences, with about 30% found just once. Sample: PBMCs, mostly from graft donor cells, taken 360 days after TCRalphabeta/CD19-depleted stem cell transplant. All receptors come from a boy less than two years old who had a stem cell transplant for SCID, so the T cells may come from the graft donor.

The rearrangement uses TRBV7-3 and TRBJ1-1; no reliable D call. V lost 5 bases and J 0 bases, leaving 10 bases between the germline ends. Germline-derived CDR1 and CDR2 are SGHTA and FQGTGA. This CDR3 is 14 amino acids long. The CDR3 region has the DNA TGTGCCAGCAGCCCCACCCCTCTGAACACTGAAGCTTTCTTT. Amino acids: CASSPTPLNTEAFF.

In this sample, this clonotype turned up a few times. The rearrangement links TRBV27 to TRBJ2-7; TRBD2 agrees at 8 bases. With V trimmed by 2 bases and J by 2 bases, 14 bases remained unmatched. Germline CDR1 and CDR2: MNHEY and SMNVEV (reference sequence). The CDR3 length is 18 residues. As DNA, the CDR3 is TGTGCCAGCAGTTTAACCCCCCCGGGCGGGGGGAATACCTACGAGCAGTACTTC. This codes for CASSLTPPGGGNTYEQYF.

The rearrangement joins TRBV11-2 to TRBJ2-2, with D unresolved. The CDR3 sequence is 12 residues long. Trimming stripped 3 bases from V and 11 bases from J, with 10 bases between. CDR1 SGHAT and CDR2 FQNNGV come from the germline V gene. The DNA for the CDR3 is TGTGCCAGCAGCTTTGCTAGGCTTGAGCTGTTTTTT. It translates to CASSFARLELFF. The full variable domain, its missing parts supplied by reference TRBV11-2 and TRBJ2-2, is EAGVAQSPRYKIIEKRQSVAFWCNPISGHATLYWYQQILGQGPKLLIQFQNNGVVDDSQLPKDRFSAERLKGVDSTLKIQPAKLEDSAVYLCASSFARLELFFGEGSRLTVL.

V usage is TRBV18 and J usage is TRBJ2-7, with TRBD1 matching over 10 bases. The V segment lost 6 bases and the J segment 2 bases; nucleotides outside the gene matches: 7. The V gene's germline CDR1 is KGHSH and CDR2 LQKENI. This CDR3 contains 15 residues. CDR3 protein: CASSGRDRGPYEQYF. The CDR3 region has the DNA TGTGCCAGCTCCGGGAGGGACAGGGGACCCTACGAGCAGTACTTC.

The rearrangement joins TRBV27 to TRBJ2-3; possibly TRBD2 for D (6 bases). The CDR3 runs to 14 residues. Per germline, CDR1 MNHEY and CDR2 SMNVEV (reference sequence). The V end lost 2 bases, the J end lost 4 bases, and 10 bases lay between the germline ends. The CDR3, as DNA: TGTGCCAGCAGTTTACTACCGGGAGCAGATACGCAGTATTTT. Protein: CASSLLPGADTQYF.

The chain employs TRBV5-1 and TRBJ2-5; possibly TRBD1 for D (6 bases). There are 15 residues in the CDR3. The V end was cut by 7 bases, the J end by 5 bases, with 21 bases between. CDR1 is SGHRS and CDR2 is YFSETQ in the germline V gene. Written as DNA, the CDR3 is TGCGCCAGCGCGACAGGTCTTTTGATTCCGGAGACCCAGTACTTC. This gives the protein CASATGLLIPETQYF.

This clonotype was detected a few times. The J gene is TRBJ2-3, the V gene TRBV4-1; D is perhaps TRBD1 or TRBD2 (5 bases each). V shed 3 bases and J shed 6 bases, with 16 bases lying between them. CDR3 length: 15 residues. CDR1 and CDR2 (germline): MGHRA, YSYEKL. This chain's CDR3 is CASSHPRGPGDTQYF. Written as DNA, the CDR3 is TGCGCCAGCAGCCATCCTAGGGGACCCGGGGATACGCAGTATTTT.

This chain links TRBV20-1 with TRBJ2-1; D gene unclear. This CDR3 contains 14 residues. Germline lookup yields CDR1 DFQATT and CDR2 SNEGSKA (reference sequence). V lost 4 bases and J lost 0, with 10 bases in between. CDR3 coding DNA: TGCAGTGCTATTCTCCCGAGCTCCTACAATGAGCAGTTCTTC. Protein sequence: CSAILPSSYNEQFF.

The CDR3 DNA sequence: TGTGCCATCAGTTACATGACAGGGAAATACGAGCAGTACTTC. It codes for CAISYMTGKYEQYF. This chain connects TRBV10-3 to TRBJ2-7; 7 bases map to TRBD1. Germline V lookup: CDR1 ENHRY, CDR2 SYGVKD. CDR3 length equals 14 residues. Losses at the gene ends were 5 bases for V and 4 bases for J; bases not matched to a gene: 8.

V gene TRBV4-2 combines with J gene TRBJ2-1, with D possibly TRBD1 on 5 matching bases. Trimming removed 1 base from V and 8 bases from J, with 12 bases in between. Germline CDR1 LGHNA, CDR2 YNFKEQ. This CDR3 is built from 14 residues. CDR3 DNA: TGTGCCAGCAGCCAAGGATGGCAGGGCGATGAGCAGTTCTTC. Its translation is CASSQGWQGDEQFF.

The rearrangement joins TRBV12-3 or TRBV12-4 to TRBJ2-1; D ambiguous. This CDR3 region has 13 residues. Trimming cost V 6 bases and J 6 bases, with 12 bases left between them. The CDR3, as DNA: TGTGCCAGCAGCCTGGCCCAGACCAATGAGCAGTTCTTC. Its protein is CASSLAQTNEQFF.

This clonotype was observed a few times. The J gene is TRBJ2-6, the V gene TRBV5-1; 9 bases are shared with TRBD1. In germline, CDR1 is SGHRS, CDR2 YFSETQ. V gave up 3 bases and J gave up 3 bases; unmatched junction bases: 4. The CDR3 length is 16 residues. CDR3 DNA sequence: TGCGCCAGCAGCTCACAGGGGGCGAGTGGGGCCAACGTCCTGACTTTC. Translation gives CASSSQGASGANVLTF.

This clonotype was seen more than once but under ten times. The V call is TRBV5-1, the J call TRBJ2-5; 13 positions match TRBD2. With V trimmed by 4 bases and J by 0 bases, 3 bases remained unmatched. The CDR3 length is 16 residues. Germline CDR1 reads SGHRS; CDR2 reads YFSETQ. The CDR3 DNA follows: TGCGCCAGCAGCCGGGGGACTAGCGGGGACCAAGAGACCCAGTACTTC. It encodes CASSRGTSGDQETQYF.

This clonotype has more than one count but fewer than ten. The CDR3: CASSLPGGQNEQFF. CDR3 coding DNA: TGCGCCAGCAGCCTGCCGGGGGGGCAGAATGAGCAGTTCTTC. The rearrangement joins TRBV5-1 to TRBJ2-1; 8 bases match TRBD2. The CDR3 contains 14 residues. J was trimmed by 7 bases and V by 4 bases; bases with no gene match: 7. CDR1 SGHRS and CDR2 YFSETQ come from the germline V gene.

This clonotype was found once. The chain combines TRBV20-1 with TRBJ2-1, with 8 nucleotides matching TRBD2. Germline CDR1 and CDR2: DFQATT and SNEGSKA (reference sequence). CDR3 length equals 13 residues. The V gene end was trimmed by 7 bases and the J gene end by 4 bases; junction bases not matched to a gene: 6. CDR3 nucleotide sequence: TGCAGTGGTTCGGGGGGGCGTTACAATGAGCAGTTCTTC. Translation: CSGSGGRYNEQFF.

This chain connects TRBV9 to TRBJ2-2; D gene unclear. The CDR3 is made up of 14 amino acids. Germline V CDR1 and CDR2: SGDLS, YYNGEE. Trimming cost V 2 bases and J 4 bases, with 9 bases left between them. The CDR3 reads CASSVPGSTGELFF. The DNA of the CDR3 is TGTGCCAGCAGCGTCCCGGGCTCCACCGGGGAGCTGTTTTTT.

This chain links TRBV28 with TRBJ2-5; D is unresolved. The V end lost 5 bases, the J end lost 4 bases, and 20 bases lay between the germline ends. Germline values: CDR1 MDHEN, CDR2 SYDVKM. The CDR3 runs to 16 residues. CDR3 sequence: CASSPSSGRVIETQYF. DNA of the CDR3: TGTGCCAGCAGTCCCTCGTCAGGCCGGGTGATAGAGACCCAGTACTTC.

The chain combines TRBV12-3 or TRBV12-4 with TRBJ1-1; TRBD1 matches at 8 bases. V was pared by 7 bases and J by 1 base, with 5 bases of the junction left unmatched. The CDR3 runs 14 residues. The CDR3 DNA reads as TGTGCCAGCAATCTCGGACAGGGGAACACTGAAGCTTTCTTT. Its protein is CASNLGQGNTEAFF.

This clonotype was seen a handful of times. J is TRBJ2-1 and V is TRBV20-1; no reliable D call. CDR1 and CDR2 (germline): DFQATT, SNEGSKA (reference sequence). CDR3 length: 16 amino acids. V was pared by 0 bases and J by 0 bases, with 12 bases between. CDR3 sequence reads: CSARDLEAISYNEQFF. For the CDR3, the DNA is TGCAGTGCTAGAGATCTAGAAGCCATCTCCTACAATGAGCAGTTCTTC.

This clonotype was detected many times. CDR3 sequence (DNA): TGCAGTGCTACCTCGATCGGACTAGCAGTTCAGTACTTC. Residues: CSATSIGLAVQYF. The V and J genes are TRBV20-1 and TRBJ2-4; 8 bases are shared with TRBD2. J was trimmed by 11 bases and V by 4 bases; bases with no gene match: 10. From germline, CDR1 is DFQATT and CDR2 SNEGSKA (reference sequence). The CDR3 totals 13 residues.

The chain is built from TRBV20-1 and TRBJ1-2, with unresolved D. Germline-derived CDR1 and CDR2 are DFQATT and SNEGSKA (reference sequence). The V gene lost 6 bases and the J gene lost 3 bases, with 14 bases spanning the gap. This CDR3 is 13 amino acids long. The chain's CDR3 is CSAPPPGHYGYTF. Here the CDR3 DNA reads TGCAGTGCGCCCCCTCCCGGGCACTATGGCTACACCTTC.

CDR3 coding DNA: TGCAGCGTTACAAAGACAGGTCTTCAGGAAAAACTGTTTTTT. This codes for CSVTKTGLQEKLFF. The chain carries TRBV29-1 and TRBJ1-4, with D perhaps TRBD1 (6 bases). The CDR3 spans 14 residues. Trimming left V 5 bases short and J 8 bases short, with 18 bases between. CDR1 SQVTM and CDR2 ANQGSEA come from the germline V gene. The full variable domain, in which reference TRBV29-1 and TRBJ1-4 provide the parts outside the CDR3, is SAVISQKPSRDICQRGTSLTIQCQVDSQVTMMFWYRQQPGQSLTLIATANQGSEATYESGFVIDKFPISRPNLTFSTLTVSNMSPEDSSIYLCSVTKTGLQEKLFFGSGTQLSVL.

On this clonotype itself: One end of the junction is discordant with germline, which a read error may explain. The DNA for the CDR3 is TGCTGTGCTAGAGATTGGCTAGAAGGGGTCATTCAGTACTTC. The encoded protein is CCARDWLEGVIQYF. The chain couples TRBV20-1 to TRBJ2-4, with TRBD1 as a possible D gene (5 bases). This CDR3 has 14 residues. Per the germline V gene, CDR1 is DFQATT and CDR2 is SNEGSKA (reference sequence).